The 20 T cell receptor beta chains reported below all come from one sample, sequenced in a study of T cells in tumors and immune-related adverse events. Sequencing was performed with immunoSEQ multiplex PCR; in TCRdb, only in-frame clones are kept and a portion is missing. The data contain fewer than 25,000 clones, about 93% of them singletons. The sample in question was lymph node tissue, obtained from a patient treated with anti-PD-1 therapy. The receptors were gathered from a female donor with metastatic renal cell carcinoma.

The gene calls are TRBV7-9 and TRBJ2-3; the D gene is possibly TRBD2 (7 bases). The CDR3 spans 15 residues. Germline V gene lookup returns CDR1 SEHNR and CDR2 FQNEAQ (reference sequence). V lost 6 bases and J 4 bases, leaving 17 bases between the germline ends. CDR3 in DNA: TGTGCCAGCAGAACGCGGGGGCCGGGAGCAGATACGCAGTATTTT. This codes for CASRTRGPGADTQYF.

The DNA for the CDR3 is TGCGCCAGCAGCTTGGCCCCGGGCCCCTATGGCTACACCTTC. Its protein product is CASSLAPGPYGYTF. The gene calls are TRBV5-1 and TRBJ1-2; D is unclear. V dropped 0 bases and J dropped 4 bases, with 10 bases sitting between them. The CDR3 is 14 amino acids. Per the germline V gene, CDR1 is SGHRS and CDR2 is YFSETQ.

This chain uses TRBV6-1 with TRBJ2-7; 11 nucleotides agree with TRBD1. This CDR3 is 16 amino acids long. Germline loops: CDR1 MNHNS, CDR2 SASEGT. V gave up 1 base and J gave up 7 bases; unmatched junction bases: 9. The CDR3 nucleotides are TGTGCCAGCAGTGAAGTTCTCGGACAGGGGGCTGAAGAGCAGTACTTC. It codes for CASSEVLGQGAEEQYF.

The chain uses TRBV7-2 and TRBJ2-7; TRBD1 might be the D (7 bases). Trimming cost V 5 bases and J 5 bases, with 13 bases left between them. Germline values: CDR1 SGHTA, CDR2 FQGNSA. The CDR3 length is 13 residues. The CDR3 loop reads CASSITGEDEQYF. The CDR3 region has the DNA TGTGCCAGCAGCATAACAGGGGAGGACGAGCAGTACTTC.

J is TRBJ2-1 and V is TRBV7-9; maybe TRBD2 (5 bases). The V and J ends lost 4 bases and 4 bases respectively, with 8 bases between them. The CDR3 runs to 13 residues. Germline V lookup: CDR1 SEHNR, CDR2 FQNEAQ (reference sequence). In DNA form, the CDR3 reads TGTGCCAGCAGCTCAAGCGGATACAATGAGCAGTTCTTC. Translating gives CASSSSGYNEQFF.

The V call is TRBV7-2, the J call TRBJ2-7; the D gene could be TRBD1 or TRBD2 (5 bases each). Trimming shortened V by 1 base and J by 0 bases, and 10 bases separated the two germline ends. Germline lookup yields CDR1 SGHTA and CDR2 FQGNSA. The CDR3 length is 15 residues. CDR3 sequence: CASSLGRDHSYEQYF. CDR3 coding DNA: TGTGCCAGCAGCTTAGGCCGGGACCACTCCTACGAGCAGTACTTC.

DNA for the CDR3: TGCGCCAGCAGCTTGATTGGGATTGGGGCCAACGTCCTGACTTTC. As protein: CASSLIGIGANVLTF. This chain connects TRBV5-1 to TRBJ2-6, with D hard to call. Germline V gene lookup returns CDR1 SGHRS and CDR2 YFSETQ. Trimming took 1 base from V and 3 from J, leaving 8 bases between them. The CDR3 extends over 15 amino acids.

The chain joins TRBV30 to TRBJ1-5; possibly TRBD1 for D (6 bases). The ends were cut back, 4 bases at V and 3 bases at J, with 10 bases in the middle. This CDR3 region has 13 residues. Looked up from germline, CDR1 is GTSNPN and CDR2 is SVGIG (reference sequence). CDR3 loop: CAWNTGFNQPQHF. The CDR3 region has the DNA TGTGCCTGGAACACAGGGTTCAATCAGCCCCAGCATTTT.

This clone appeared once. The chain employs TRBV6-1 and TRBJ1-3, with a tentative D call TRBD1 (5 bases). The CDR3 length is 14 residues. CDR1 MNHNS and CDR2 SASEGT come from the germline V gene. Deletions cut 6 bases from V and 1 base from J, with 10 bases between. CDR3 in amino acids: CASSPGGSGNTIYF. Here the CDR3 DNA reads TGTGCCAGCAGCCCGGGGGGGTCTGGAAACACCATATATTTT.

V and J are TRBV6-6 and TRBJ2-1; the D is unclear. The CDR3 is 11 amino acids. CDR1 is MNHNY, CDR2 SVGAGI, per germline (reference sequence). V was clipped by 2 bases and J by 6 bases, with 2 bases between them. The CDR3 region is CASSYTNEQFF. CDR3 nucleotides: TGTGCCAGCAGTTACACCAATGAGCAGTTCTTC.

This sequence joins TRBV27 and TRBJ1-5; no clear D. Deletions cut 3 bases from V and 2 bases from J, with 11 bases between. The germline gives CDR1 MNHEY, CDR2 SMNVEV (reference sequence). This CDR3 contains 15 residues. The CDR3 coding sequence is TGTGCCAGCAGTTTTCATCCCGTGGGCAATCAGCCCCAGCATTTT. Its protein is CASSFHPVGNQPQHF.

The chain carries TRBV7-8 and TRBJ1-5; the D is unclear. Germline loops: CDR1 SGHVS, CDR2 FQNEAQ. The V and J ends lost 5 bases and 6 bases respectively, with 14 bases between them. This CDR3 contains 14 residues. The CDR3 nucleotides read TGTGCCAGCAGCCTACGGACCGCGGGTCAGCCCCAGCATTTT. Its protein is CASSLRTAGQPQHF.

On this clone itself: The same CDR3 can be traced to other DNA sequences in this sample. This chain joins TRBV7-2 and TRBJ2-7; D is uncertain. The V end was cut by 5 bases, the J end by 2 bases, with 16 bases between. The CDR3 is 15 amino acids. The germline gives CDR1 SGHTA, CDR2 FQGNSA. The CDR3 DNA follows: TGTGCCAGCAGCCTCCAGCAATCTGGACCCTACGAGCAGTACTTC. It encodes CASSLQQSGPYEQYF.

This chain joins TRBV6-1 and TRBJ2-7; D uncertain. Germline-derived CDR1 and CDR2 are MNHNS and SASEGT. The V and J ends lost 1 base and 2 bases respectively, with 6 bases between them. This CDR3 contains 13 residues. CDR3 region: CASSEGLAYEQYF. The CDR3 nucleotides are TGTGCCAGCAGTGAAGGTCTTGCCTACGAGCAGTACTTC.

V is TRBV5-1 and J is TRBJ2-6; the match to TRBD1 covers 7 bases. Germline CDR1 reads SGHRS; CDR2 reads YFSETQ. The length of the CDR3 is 15 residues. V trimming: 3 bases; J trimming: 0 bases; junction bases outside the gene matches: 0. The CDR3 bases are TGCGCCAGCAGCTCAGGGGGCTCTGGGGCCAACGTCCTGACTTTC. Protein sequence: CASSSGGSGANVLTF. The variable domain in full, completed from reference TRBV5-1 and TRBJ2-6, reads KAGVTQTPRYLIKTRGQQVTLSCSPISGHRSVSWYQQTPGQGLQFLFEYFSETQRNKGNFPGRFSGRQFSNSRSEMNVSTLELGDSALYLCASSSGGSGANVLTFGAGSRLTVL.

The gene calls are TRBV6-6 and TRBJ2-2; D gene uncertain. Germline V gene sequence: CDR1 MNHNY, CDR2 SVGAGI (reference sequence). The V end was cut by 4 bases, the J end by 5 bases, with 5 bases between. CDR3 length: 12 residues. CDR3 DNA: TGTGCCAGCAGTTCCAATACCGGGGAGCTGTTTTTT. It yields the protein CASSSNTGELFF.

The rearrangement joins TRBV5-5 to TRBJ2-1, with D perhaps matching TRBD2 (6 bases). Trimming cost V 7 bases and J 2 bases, with 16 bases left between them. CDR1 SGHKS and CDR2 YYEKEE come from the germline V gene (reference sequence). This CDR3 is 15 amino acids long. The CDR3 reads CASSREDSTYNEQFF. CDR3 sequence (DNA): TGTGCCAGCTCTAGGGAGGATTCAACCTACAATGAGCAGTTCTTC.

The J gene is TRBJ1-2, the V gene TRBV11-2, with TRBD1 as a possible D gene (5 bases). The CDR3 sequence is 19 residues long. Per germline, CDR1 SGHAT and CDR2 FQNNGV. V was trimmed by 4 bases and J by 8 bases, leaving 32 bases between them. For the CDR3, the DNA is TGTGCCAGCAGCTCCCGCCTCCGGGAGCGAAGAGGGGAAGTTTACGGCTACACCTTC. Encoded protein: CASSSRLRERRGEVYGYTF. Full variable domain (missing parts from reference TRBV11-2 and TRBJ1-2): EAGVAQSPRYKIIEKRQSVAFWCNPISGHATLYWYQQILGQGPKLLIQFQNNGVVDDSQLPKDRFSAERLKGVDSTLKIQPAKLEDSAVYLCASSSRLRERRGEVYGYTFGSGTRLTVV.

V and J are TRBV10-2 and TRBJ1-1, with a tentative D call TRBD1 (6 bases). The CDR3 extends over 13 amino acids. CDR1 and CDR2 from the germline V gene are WSHSY and SAAADI. V was shortened by 6 bases and J by 2 bases, with 10 bases between the two germline ends. The chain's CDR3 is CASRTGQNTEAFF. For the CDR3, the DNA is TGCGCCAGCAGGACAGGCCAAAACACTGAAGCTTTCTTT.

The chain joins TRBV5-1 to TRBJ2-3, with 7 bases fitting TRBD2. The CDR3 covers 18 residues. V shed 0 bases, J shed 4 bases, and the junction held 14 bases outside the gene matches. Germline V gene sequence: CDR1 SGHRS, CDR2 YFSETQ. CDR3 protein: CASSLGVLSGLVSDTQYF. In DNA, the CDR3 is TGCGCCAGCAGCTTGGGGGTTCTATCCGGACTAGTTTCAGATACGCAGTATTTT.